The next 5 T cell receptor beta chains were all read from a single sample in a study of shared clonotypes between healthy human individuals. Repertoires were generated with immunoSEQ multiplex PCR, while TCRdb's copy carries only in-frame clones and drops some. The repertoire holds millions of clones, about 95% seen once, with about 1.1% in the top ten. Naivety among CD8 cells was defined by CD45RO negativity and positive CCR7 selection, thereby excluding terminally differentiated effector memory CD45RA+ cells. The sample was naive CD8+ T cells sorted from blood. These receptors all come from a young man in good health.

The chain combines TRBV4-3 with TRBJ1-1, with 10 positions matching TRBD1. The CDR3 totals 18 residues. V was clipped by 4 bases and J by 3 bases; unmatched bases: 14. Per the germline V gene, CDR1 is LGHNA and CDR2 is YSLEER. CDR3 nucleotide sequence: TGCGCCAGCAGCCCCACCGGGACAGGGGTGGGTAAGGACACTGAAGCTTTCTTT. This gives the protein CASSPTGTGVGKDTEAFF.

This clone was detected only once. The genes are TRBV7-3 and TRBJ1-3; D is possibly TRBD1 (6 bases). With 2 bases removed from V and 4 bases from J, the gap between germline ends came to 12 bases. This CDR3 has 15 amino acids. The germline CDR1 and CDR2 sequences are SGHTA and FQGTGA. Written as DNA, the CDR3 is TGTGCCAGCAGCTTAGACGGGGGGCACGGAAACACCATATATTTT. It encodes CASSLDGGHGNTIYF.

This clone was observed a single time. The chain uses TRBV27 and TRBJ2-1; 13 bases agree with TRBD2. The CDR3 has 17 residues. After removal of 3 bases from V and 6 bases from J, the junction contained 8 bases not matched to a gene. The germline gives CDR1 MNHEY, CDR2 SMNVEV (reference sequence). CDR3 in DNA: TGTGCCAGCAGTTTCGGGGGAGGACTAGCGGGGGCCAATGAGCAGTTCTTC. Residues: CASSFGGGLAGANEQFF.

V usage is TRBV4-3 and J usage is TRBJ2-1; D possibly corresponds to TRBD1 (5 bases). CDR3 size: 14 residues. Germline loops: CDR1 LGHNA, CDR2 YSLEER. The V end was cut by 1 base, the J end by 5 bases, with 9 bases between. The CDR3 sequence is CASSQGFRDNEQFF. Written as DNA, the CDR3 is TGCGCCAGCAGCCAAGGGTTCAGGGACAATGAGCAGTTCTTC.

J is TRBJ1-1 and V is TRBV7-9; possibly TRBD1 for D (5 bases). The V end lost 6 bases, the J end lost 6 bases, and 17 bases lay between the germline ends. The CDR3 loop spans 14 amino acids. CDR1 is SEHNR and CDR2 is FQNEAQ in the germline V gene (reference sequence). CDR3 DNA: TGTGCCAGCAGTAGAATCGGGGGGTACGCTGAAGCTTTCTTT. This codes for CASSRIGGYAEAFF.